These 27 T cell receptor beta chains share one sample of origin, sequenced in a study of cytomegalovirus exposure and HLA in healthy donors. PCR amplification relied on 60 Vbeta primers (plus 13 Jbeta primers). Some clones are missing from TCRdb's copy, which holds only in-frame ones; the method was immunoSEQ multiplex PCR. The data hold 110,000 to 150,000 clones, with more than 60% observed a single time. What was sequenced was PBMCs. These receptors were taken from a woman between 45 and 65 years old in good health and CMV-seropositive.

The CDR3 bases are TGTGCCATCAGCTCCAGGGGGGAACAAGAGACCCAGTACTTC. Residues: CAISSRGEQETQYF. This chain uses TRBV10-3 with TRBJ2-5, with D maybe TRBD1 (7 bases). There are 14 residues in the CDR3. Germline V gene lookup returns CDR1 ENHRY and CDR2 SYGVKD. V lost 6 bases and J lost 2, with 13 bases in between.

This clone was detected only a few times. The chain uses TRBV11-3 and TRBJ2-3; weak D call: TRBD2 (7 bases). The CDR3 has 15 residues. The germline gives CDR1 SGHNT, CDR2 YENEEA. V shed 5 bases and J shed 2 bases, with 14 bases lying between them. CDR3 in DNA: TGTGCCAGCAGCCCAACAGGGAGGGTCACAGATACGCAGTATTTT. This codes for CASSPTGRVTDTQYF.

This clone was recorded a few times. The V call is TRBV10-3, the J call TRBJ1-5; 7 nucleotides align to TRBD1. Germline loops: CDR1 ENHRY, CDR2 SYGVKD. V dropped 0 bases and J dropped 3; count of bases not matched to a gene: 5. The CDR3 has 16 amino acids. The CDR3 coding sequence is TGTGCCATCAGTGAGTCGAGGGGGCGGAACAATCAGCCCCAGCATTTT. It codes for CAISESRGRNNQPQHF.

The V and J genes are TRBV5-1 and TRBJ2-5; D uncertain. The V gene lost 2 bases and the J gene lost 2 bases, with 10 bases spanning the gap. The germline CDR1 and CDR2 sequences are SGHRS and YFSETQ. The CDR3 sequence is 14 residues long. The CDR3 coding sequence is TGCGCCAGCAGCTTAATGAGCGAGCAAGAGACCCAGTACTTC. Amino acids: CASSLMSEQETQYF.

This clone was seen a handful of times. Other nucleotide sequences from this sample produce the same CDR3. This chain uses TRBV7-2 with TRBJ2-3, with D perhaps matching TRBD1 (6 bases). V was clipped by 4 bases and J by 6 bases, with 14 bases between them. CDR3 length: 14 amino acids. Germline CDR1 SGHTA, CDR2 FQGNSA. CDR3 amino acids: CASSSTGTRDTQYF. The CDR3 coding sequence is TGTGCCAGCAGCTCAACAGGGACAAGGGATACGCAGTATTTT.

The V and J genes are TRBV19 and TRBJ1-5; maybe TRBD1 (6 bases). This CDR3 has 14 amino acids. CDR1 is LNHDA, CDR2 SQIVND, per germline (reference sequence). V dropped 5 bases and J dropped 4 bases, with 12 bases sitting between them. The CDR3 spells CASSRRGTNQPQHF. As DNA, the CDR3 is TGTGCCAGTAGTCGCAGGGGCACAAATCAGCCCCAGCATTTT.

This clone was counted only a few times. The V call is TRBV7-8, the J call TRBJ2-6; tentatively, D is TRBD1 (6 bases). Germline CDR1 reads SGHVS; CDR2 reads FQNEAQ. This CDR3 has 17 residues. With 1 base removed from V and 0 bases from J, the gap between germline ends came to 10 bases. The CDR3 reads CASSLGGGSSGANVLTF. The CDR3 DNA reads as TGTGCCAGCAGCTTAGGTGGGGGCTCCTCTGGGGCCAACGTCCTGACTTTC.

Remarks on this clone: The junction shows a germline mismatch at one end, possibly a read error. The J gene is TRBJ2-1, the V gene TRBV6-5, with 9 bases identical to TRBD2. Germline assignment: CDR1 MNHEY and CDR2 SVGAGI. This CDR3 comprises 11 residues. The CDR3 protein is CASRGAGGWVF. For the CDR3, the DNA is TGTGCCAGCAGGGGAGCGGGGGGTTGGGTCTTC.

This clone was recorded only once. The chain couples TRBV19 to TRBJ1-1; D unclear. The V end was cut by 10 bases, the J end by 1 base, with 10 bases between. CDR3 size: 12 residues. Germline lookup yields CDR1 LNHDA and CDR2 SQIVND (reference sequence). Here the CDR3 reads CATLTQNTEAFF. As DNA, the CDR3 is TGTGCCACCTTGACTCAGAACACTGAAGCTTTCTTT.

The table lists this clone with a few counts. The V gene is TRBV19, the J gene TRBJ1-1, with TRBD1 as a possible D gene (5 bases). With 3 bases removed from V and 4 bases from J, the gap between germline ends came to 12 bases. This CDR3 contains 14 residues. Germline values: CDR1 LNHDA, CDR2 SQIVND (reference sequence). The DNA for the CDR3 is TGTGCCAGTAGTATCCAGGACACCGCCACTGAAGCTTTCTTT. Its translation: CASSIQDTATEAFF.

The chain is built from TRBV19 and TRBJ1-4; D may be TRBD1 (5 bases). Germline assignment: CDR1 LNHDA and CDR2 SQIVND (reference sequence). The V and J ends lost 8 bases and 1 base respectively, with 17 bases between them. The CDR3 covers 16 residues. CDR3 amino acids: CASGAQGSGTNEKLFF. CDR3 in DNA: TGTGCCAGTGGGGCTCAGGGTTCGGGAACTAATGAAAAACTGTTTTTT.

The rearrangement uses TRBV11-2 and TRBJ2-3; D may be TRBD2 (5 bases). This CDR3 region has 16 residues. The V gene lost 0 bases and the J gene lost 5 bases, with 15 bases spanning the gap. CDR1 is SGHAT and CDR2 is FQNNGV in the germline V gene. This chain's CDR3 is CASSLEGSRWGDTQYF. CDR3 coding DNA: TGTGCCAGCAGCTTAGAGGGGAGCAGGTGGGGAGATACGCAGTATTTT.

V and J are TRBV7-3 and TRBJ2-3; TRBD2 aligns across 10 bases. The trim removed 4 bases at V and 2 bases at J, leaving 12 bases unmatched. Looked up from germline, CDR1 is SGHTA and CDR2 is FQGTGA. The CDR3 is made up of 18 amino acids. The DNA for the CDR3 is TGTGCCAGCAGCTCCAATCAGCGGGGGGGCCGAATCACAGATACGCAGTATTTT. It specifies CASSSNQRGGRITDTQYF.

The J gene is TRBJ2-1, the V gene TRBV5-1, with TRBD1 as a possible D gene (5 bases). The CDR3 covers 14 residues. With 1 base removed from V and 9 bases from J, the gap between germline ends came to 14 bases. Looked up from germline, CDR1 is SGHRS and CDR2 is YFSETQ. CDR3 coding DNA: TGCGCCAGCAGCTTGCCACAGGCCCACGGTGAGCAGTTCTTC. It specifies CASSLPQAHGEQFF.

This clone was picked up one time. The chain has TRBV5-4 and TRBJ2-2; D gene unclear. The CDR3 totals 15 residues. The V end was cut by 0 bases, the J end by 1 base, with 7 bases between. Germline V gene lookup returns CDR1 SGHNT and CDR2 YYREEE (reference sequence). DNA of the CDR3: TGTGCCAGCAGCTTGGGGCTTGTGAACACCGGGGAGCTGTTTTTT. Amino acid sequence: CASSLGLVNTGELFF.

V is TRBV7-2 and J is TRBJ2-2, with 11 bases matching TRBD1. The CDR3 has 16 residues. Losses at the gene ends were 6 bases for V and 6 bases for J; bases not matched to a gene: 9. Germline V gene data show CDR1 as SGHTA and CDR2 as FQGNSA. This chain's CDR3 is CASRPAGTGGSGELFF. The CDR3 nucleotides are TGTGCCAGCAGACCCGCCGGGACAGGGGGATCCGGGGAGCTGTTTTTT.

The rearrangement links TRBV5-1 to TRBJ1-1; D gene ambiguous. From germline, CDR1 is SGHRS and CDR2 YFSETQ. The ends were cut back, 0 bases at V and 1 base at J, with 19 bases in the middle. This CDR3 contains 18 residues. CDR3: CASSLALVPEAANTEAFF. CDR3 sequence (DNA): TGCGCCAGCAGCTTGGCCTTGGTCCCAGAGGCGGCGAACACTGAAGCTTTCTTT.

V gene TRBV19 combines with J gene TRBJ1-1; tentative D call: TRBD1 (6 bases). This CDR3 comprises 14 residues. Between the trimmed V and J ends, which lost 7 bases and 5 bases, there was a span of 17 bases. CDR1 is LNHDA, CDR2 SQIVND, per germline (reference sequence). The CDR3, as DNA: TGTGCCAGTAAGTCAACAGGGCGGTGGACTGAAGCTTTCTTT. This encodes CASKSTGRWTEAFF.

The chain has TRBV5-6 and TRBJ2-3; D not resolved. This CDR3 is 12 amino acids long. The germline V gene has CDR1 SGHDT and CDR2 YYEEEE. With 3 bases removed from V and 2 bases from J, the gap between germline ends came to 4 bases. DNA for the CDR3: TGTGCCAGCAGCTCCTTCACAGATACGCAGTATTTT. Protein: CASSSFTDTQYF.

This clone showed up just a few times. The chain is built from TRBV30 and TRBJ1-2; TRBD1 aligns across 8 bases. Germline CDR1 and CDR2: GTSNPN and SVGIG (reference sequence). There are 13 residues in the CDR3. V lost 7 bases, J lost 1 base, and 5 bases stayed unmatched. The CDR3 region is CASNDRGNYGYTF. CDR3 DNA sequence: TGTGCCTCCAACGACAGGGGTAACTATGGCTACACCTTC.

CDR3 in DNA: TGTGCCAGCAGGACCGACAGGGGAAGACGAAACACTGAAGCTTTCTTT. Translated, it gives CASRTDRGRRNTEAFF. The V call is TRBV28, the J call TRBJ1-1, with 8 nucleotides matching TRBD1. The CDR3 sequence is 16 residues long. Germline CDR1 is MDHEN and CDR2 is SYDVKM. After removal of 6 bases from V and 2 bases from J, the junction contained 11 bases not matched to a gene.

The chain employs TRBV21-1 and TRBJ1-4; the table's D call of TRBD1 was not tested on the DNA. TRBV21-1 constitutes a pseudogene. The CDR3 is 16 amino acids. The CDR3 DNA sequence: TGTGCCAGCAGCAAAGTACAGGGTAGAACTAATGAAAAACTGTTTTTT. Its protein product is CASSKVQGRTNEKLFF.

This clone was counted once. In nucleotides, the CDR3 is TGCGCCAGCACCGATCGGGGGGGGAGCTATGGCTACACCTTC. Encoded protein: CASTDRGGSYGYTF. The J gene is TRBJ1-2, the V gene TRBV5-1; a possible D gene is TRBD1 (5 bases). Trimming took 6 bases from V and 4 from J, leaving 16 bases between them. The CDR3 consists of 14 residues. CDR1 and CDR2 (germline): SGHRS, YFSETQ.

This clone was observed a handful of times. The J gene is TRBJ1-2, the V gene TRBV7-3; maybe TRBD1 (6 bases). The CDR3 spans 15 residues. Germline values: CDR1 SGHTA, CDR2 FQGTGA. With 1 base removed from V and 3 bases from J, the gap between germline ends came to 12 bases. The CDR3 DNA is TGTGCCAGCAGCTTAATGGGGGGGCTCGACTATGGCTACACCTTC. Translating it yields CASSLMGGLDYGYTF.

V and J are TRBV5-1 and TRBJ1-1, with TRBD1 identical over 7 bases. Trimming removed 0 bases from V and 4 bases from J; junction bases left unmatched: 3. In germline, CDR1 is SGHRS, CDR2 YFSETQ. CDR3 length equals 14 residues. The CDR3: CASSLGQGTTEAFF. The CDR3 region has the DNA TGCGCCAGCAGCTTGGGACAGGGAACCACTGAAGCTTTCTTT.

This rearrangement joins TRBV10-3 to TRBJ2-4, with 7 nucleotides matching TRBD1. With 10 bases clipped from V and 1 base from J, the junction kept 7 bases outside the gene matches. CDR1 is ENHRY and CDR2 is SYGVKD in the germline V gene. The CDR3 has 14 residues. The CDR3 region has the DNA TGTGCCACCACCCCGGGACAGGCCAAAAACATTCAGTACTTC. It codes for CATTPGQAKNIQYF.

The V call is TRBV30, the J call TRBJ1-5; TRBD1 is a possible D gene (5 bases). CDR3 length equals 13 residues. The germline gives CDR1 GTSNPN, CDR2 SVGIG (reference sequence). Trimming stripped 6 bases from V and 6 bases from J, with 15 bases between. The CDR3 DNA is TGTGCCTGCGCGGGGGGGTGGAGTCAGCCCCAGCATTTT. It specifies CACAGGWSQPQHF.